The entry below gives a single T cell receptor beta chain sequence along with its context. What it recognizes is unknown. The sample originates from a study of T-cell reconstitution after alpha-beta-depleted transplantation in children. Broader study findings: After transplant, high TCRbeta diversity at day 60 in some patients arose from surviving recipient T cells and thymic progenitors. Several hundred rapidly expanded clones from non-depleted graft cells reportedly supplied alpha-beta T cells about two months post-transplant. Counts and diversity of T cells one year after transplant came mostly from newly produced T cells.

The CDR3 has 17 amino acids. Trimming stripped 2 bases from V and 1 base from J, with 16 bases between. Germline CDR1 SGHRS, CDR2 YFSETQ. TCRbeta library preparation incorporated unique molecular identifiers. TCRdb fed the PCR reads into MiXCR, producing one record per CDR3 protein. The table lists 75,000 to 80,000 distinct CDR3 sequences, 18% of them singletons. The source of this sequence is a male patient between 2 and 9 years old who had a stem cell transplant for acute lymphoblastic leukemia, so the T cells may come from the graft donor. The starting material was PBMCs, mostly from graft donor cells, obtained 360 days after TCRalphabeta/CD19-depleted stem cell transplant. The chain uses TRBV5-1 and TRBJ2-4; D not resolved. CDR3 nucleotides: TGCGCCAGCAGCTTCGGGTCAGGTGCCGGGGCCAAAAACATTCAGTACTTC. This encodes CASSFGSGAGAKNIQYF.